The T cell receptor beta chain under discussion was sequenced for a study of T cells in Graves' hyperthyroidism and ophthalmopathy. Authors of the study amplified TCR beta CDR3 regions from RNA transcripts. A first-round RT-PCR of the TCR CDR3 used the HTBI primer set. Each CDR3 protein gets one entry after TCRdb re-called the multiplex PCR reads with MiXCR. Among about 610,000 distinct CDR3 sequences listed, under 15% were seen once. Germline CDR1 and CDR2: DFQATT and SNEGSKA (reference sequence). This CDR3 comprises 14 residues. With 3 bases removed from V and 0 bases from J, the gap between germline ends came to 11 bases.

The chain combines TRBV20-1 with TRBJ1-2, with no clear D. The sequencing input was blood. The source of this sequence is a woman between 40 and 50 years old with Graves' ophthalmopathy. CDR3 bases: TGCAGTGCTAGGACGGCGGGAACTAACTATGGCTACACCTTC. This gives the protein CSARTAGTNYGYTF.